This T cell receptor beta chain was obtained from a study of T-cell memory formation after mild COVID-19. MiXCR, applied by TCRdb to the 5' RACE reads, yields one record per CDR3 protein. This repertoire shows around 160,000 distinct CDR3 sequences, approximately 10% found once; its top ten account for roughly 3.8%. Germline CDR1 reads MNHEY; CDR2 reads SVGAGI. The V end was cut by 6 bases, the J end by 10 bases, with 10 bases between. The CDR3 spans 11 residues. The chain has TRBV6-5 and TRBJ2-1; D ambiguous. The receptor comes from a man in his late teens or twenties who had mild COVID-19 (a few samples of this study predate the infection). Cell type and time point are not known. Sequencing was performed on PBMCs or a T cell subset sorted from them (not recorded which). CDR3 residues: CASRSIVEQFF. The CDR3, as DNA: TGTGCCAGCAGATCAATCGTGGAGCAGTTCTTC.